This TCR beta chain emerged from a study of T cell responses to AZD1222 COVID-19 vaccine. To note about this clone: The antigen is unknown.

Germline lookup yields CDR1 LNHNV and CDR2 YYDKDF (reference sequence). Trimming shortened V by 0 bases and J by 4 bases, and 11 bases separated the two germline ends. CDR3 length: 15 residues. Study-wide findings and caveats: Targets within unmutated variant regions were reportedly found for nearly half of spike-specific TCRs.

The protocol was immunoSEQ multiplex PCR, while the TCRdb copy is restricted to in-frame clones and leaves out a portion. This sample has 120,000 or so clones; 90% occur once, and the top ten carry about 4.5%. The sequence was collected from an adult in good health. Sequencing was performed on peripheral blood, taken on day 0 of MenACWY control vaccination. This chain connects TRBV15 to TRBJ2-3; D perhaps matches TRBD2 (6 bases). CDR3 in amino acids: CATSREGEAPDTQYF. The CDR3 DNA reads as TGTGCCACCAGCAGAGAGGGGGAGGCCCCAGATACGCAGTATTTT.